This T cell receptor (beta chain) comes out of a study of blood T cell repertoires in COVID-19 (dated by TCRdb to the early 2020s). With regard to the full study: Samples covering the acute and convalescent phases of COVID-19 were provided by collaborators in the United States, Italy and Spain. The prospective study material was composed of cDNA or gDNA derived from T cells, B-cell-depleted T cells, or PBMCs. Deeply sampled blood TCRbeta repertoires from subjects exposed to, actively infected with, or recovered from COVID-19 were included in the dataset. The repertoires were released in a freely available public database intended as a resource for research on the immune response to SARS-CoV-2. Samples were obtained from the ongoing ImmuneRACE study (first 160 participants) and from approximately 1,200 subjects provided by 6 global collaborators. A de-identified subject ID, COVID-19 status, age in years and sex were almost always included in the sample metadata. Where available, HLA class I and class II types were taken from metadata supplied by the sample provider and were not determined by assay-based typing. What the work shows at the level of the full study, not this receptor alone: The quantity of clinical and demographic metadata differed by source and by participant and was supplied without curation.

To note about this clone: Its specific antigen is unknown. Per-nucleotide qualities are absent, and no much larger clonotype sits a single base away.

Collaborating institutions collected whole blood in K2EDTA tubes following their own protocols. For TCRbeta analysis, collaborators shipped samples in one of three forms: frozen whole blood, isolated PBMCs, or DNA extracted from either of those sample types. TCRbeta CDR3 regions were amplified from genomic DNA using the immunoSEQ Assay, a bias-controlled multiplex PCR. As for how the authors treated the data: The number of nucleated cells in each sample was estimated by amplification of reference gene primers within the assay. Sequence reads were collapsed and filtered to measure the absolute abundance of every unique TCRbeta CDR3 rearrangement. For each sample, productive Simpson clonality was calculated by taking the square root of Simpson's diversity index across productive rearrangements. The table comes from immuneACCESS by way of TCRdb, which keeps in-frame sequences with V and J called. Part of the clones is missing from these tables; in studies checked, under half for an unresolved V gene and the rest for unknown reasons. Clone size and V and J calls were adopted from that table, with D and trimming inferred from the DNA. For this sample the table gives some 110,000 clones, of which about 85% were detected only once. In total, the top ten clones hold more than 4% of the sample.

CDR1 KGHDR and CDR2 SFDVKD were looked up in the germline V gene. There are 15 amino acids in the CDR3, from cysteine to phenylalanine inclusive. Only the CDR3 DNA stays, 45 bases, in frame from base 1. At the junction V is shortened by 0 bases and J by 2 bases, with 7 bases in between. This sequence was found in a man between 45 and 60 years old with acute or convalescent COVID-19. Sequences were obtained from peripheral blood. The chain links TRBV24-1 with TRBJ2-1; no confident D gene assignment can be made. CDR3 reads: CATSDLLTPYNEQFF. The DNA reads TGTGCCACCAGTGATTTGCTGACACCCTACAATGAGCAGTTCTTC.